What follows are 16 T cell receptor beta chains derived from one specimen sequenced in a study of OX40 agonist ivuxolimab in advanced cancers. The table came from immunoSEQ multiplex PCR; TCRdb's copy has only in-frame clones and leaves some out. Found here are 77,000 or so clones, 84% of them singletons; the top ten hold 0.45% to 0.6%. The sample consisted of CD4+ or CD8+ T cells sorted from blood, taken in a trial of the OX40 agonist ivuxolimab. These receptors all stem from an adult with an advanced solid tumor such as melanoma, head and neck, liver or kidney cancer.

The V call is TRBV7-2, the J call TRBJ1-2; 8 positions agree with TRBD1. Germline V gene lookup returns CDR1 SGHTA and CDR2 FQGNSA. The junction had 11 bases not matched to a gene; V was cut back by 3 bases and J by 5 bases. This CDR3 is built from 16 residues. The CDR3 loop is CASSFGLGQAGYGYTF. CDR3 coding DNA: TGTGCCAGCAGCTTCGGATTGGGACAGGCGGGTTATGGCTACACCTTC.

This rearrangement joins TRBV7-2 to TRBJ2-7; D may correspond to TRBD1 or TRBD2 (5 bases each). Trimming stripped 5 bases from V and 7 bases from J, with 18 bases between. CDR1 is SGHTA and CDR2 is FQGNSA in the germline V gene. The CDR3 extends over 14 amino acids. The CDR3 DNA reads as TGTGCCAGCAGCCGAGAGGGACCCCTGGGGGAGCAGTACTTC. Its translation: CASSREGPLGEQYF.

Here the CDR3 reads CASSLGTVQTNEKLFF. In DNA form, the CDR3 reads TGCGCCAGCAGCCTCGGGACCGTACAGACTAATGAAAAACTGTTTTTT. This rearrangement joins TRBV5-1 to TRBJ1-4, with a weak D call TRBD1 (5 bases). Germline loops: CDR1 SGHRS, CDR2 YFSETQ. This CDR3 region has 16 residues. Between the trimmed V and J ends, which lost 4 bases and 2 bases, there was a span of 15 bases.

The chain has TRBV6-1 and TRBJ2-5, with 8 bases that match TRBD1. V dropped 6 bases and J dropped 6; count of bases not matched to a gene: 6. Germline V gives CDR1 MNHNS, CDR2 SASEGT. This CDR3 comprises 13 residues. This CDR3 is CASRPGGLQTQYF. The CDR3 DNA follows: TGTGCCAGCAGACCAGGGGGCCTGCAGACCCAGTACTTC.

CDR3 loop: CASSSVLTYEQYF. For the CDR3, the DNA is TGTGCCAGCAGTTCGGTCCTTACCTACGAGCAGTACTTC. J is TRBJ2-7 and V is TRBV27; no reliable D call. Germline V lookup: CDR1 MNHEY, CDR2 SMNVEV (reference sequence). The CDR3 consists of 13 residues. Trimming cost V 4 bases and J 2 bases, with 9 bases left between them.

The chain uses TRBV28 and TRBJ2-5, with 7 bases fitting TRBD2. The junction had 5 bases not matched to a gene; V was cut back by 6 bases and J by 1 base. The CDR3 covers 14 residues. CDR1 is MDHEN, CDR2 SYDVKM, per germline. CDR3 nucleotide sequence: TGTGCCAGCAGGCCCGGGACTACCCAAGAGACCCAGTACTTC. This codes for CASRPGTTQETQYF.

The V and J genes are TRBV7-2 and TRBJ2-5, with 13 bases identical to TRBD2. The CDR3 has 16 amino acids. CDR1 and CDR2 from the germline V gene are SGHTA and FQGNSA. V lost 3 bases to trimming and J lost 5 bases; unmatched junction nucleotides: 6. CDR3 residues: CASSLALAGGPETQYF. In DNA, the CDR3 is TGTGCCAGCAGCTTGGCACTAGCGGGAGGGCCGGAGACCCAGTACTTC.

This clone was detected once. The chain employs TRBV5-4 and TRBJ2-5, with D possibly matching TRBD2 (7 bases). Germline CDR1 and CDR2: SGHNT and YYREEE (reference sequence). This CDR3 spans 17 amino acids. V lost 0 bases, J lost 8 bases, and 23 bases lay in between. The CDR3 nucleotides are TGTGCCAGCAGCTTGGGGGGACTACAGGGTGTGAGGGAAACCCAGTACTTC. This translates into CASSLGGLQGVRETQYF.

This clone was seen just once. The chain couples TRBV7-6 to TRBJ2-7, with D unresolved. CDR3 size: 11 residues. Trimming stripped 5 bases from V and 5 bases from J, with 7 bases between. Germline V CDR1 and CDR2: SGHVS, FNYEAQ. The CDR3 here is CASSRADEQYF. As DNA, the CDR3 is TGTGCCAGCAGCCGAGCTGACGAGCAGTACTTC.

This clone was observed a single time. As DNA, the CDR3 is TGTGCCAGCAACCTCCCACCGGGGAATCAGCCCCAGCATTTT. Encoded protein: CASNLPPGNQPQHF. The V and J genes are TRBV28 and TRBJ1-5, with unresolved D. CDR1 MDHEN and CDR2 SYDVKM come from the germline V gene. There are 14 residues in the CDR3. V lost 7 bases to trimming and J lost 4 bases, with 14 bases between them.

The rearrangement links TRBV7-9 to TRBJ2-3, with a tentative D call TRBD2 (6 bases). Between the trimmed V and J ends, which lost 4 bases and 5 bases, there was a span of 10 bases. The length of the CDR3 is 13 residues. The germline gives CDR1 SEHNR, CDR2 FQNEAQ (reference sequence). The CDR3 DNA follows: TGTGCCAGCAGCTCGCGGGGTCAAGATACGCAGTATTTT. Its protein product is CASSSRGQDTQYF.

This rearrangement joins TRBV28 to TRBJ2-1; TRBD2 agrees at 8 bases. Germline CDR1 reads MDHEN; CDR2 reads SYDVKM. With V trimmed by 3 bases and J by 7 bases, 5 bases remained unmatched. The CDR3 consists of 14 residues. The CDR3 nucleotides are TGTGCCAGCAGTTTGCGGGAGGTTCGGAATGAGCAGTTCTTC. Translation: CASSLREVRNEQFF.

This chain connects TRBV15 to TRBJ2-4; D is ambiguous. CDR3 size: 18 residues. V was pared by 0 bases and J by 0 bases, with 15 bases between. CDR1 and CDR2 (germline): LNHNV, YYDKDF (reference sequence). Here the CDR3 DNA reads TGTGCCACCAGCAGAGATTTTCTACAGAGCTTAGCCAAAAACATTCAGTACTTC. This encodes CATSRDFLQSLAKNIQYF.

This chain links TRBV9 with TRBJ2-1, with 9 nucleotides matching TRBD2. V lost 0 bases to trimming and J lost 0 bases; unmatched junction nucleotides: 13. The germline V gene has CDR1 SGDLS and CDR2 YYNGEE. This CDR3 has 20 amino acids. CDR3 sequence: CASSVAPPGLARGSYNEQFF. CDR3 coding DNA: TGTGCCAGCAGCGTAGCCCCCCCGGGACTAGCTAGAGGCTCCTACAATGAGCAGTTCTTC.

V and J are TRBV30 and TRBJ2-5; 10 nucleotides align to TRBD2. CDR1 GTSNPN and CDR2 SVGIG come from the germline V gene (reference sequence). The CDR3 extends over 15 amino acids. Unmatched junction bases numbered 9, after V lost 4 bases and J lost 4 bases. The CDR3, as DNA: TGTGCCTGGATCTCTAGCGGGGGAGGGCGAGAGACCCAGTACTTC. It encodes CAWISSGGGRETQYF.

The chain recombines TRBV5-4 with TRBJ2-4, with 9 bases fitting TRBD2. V dropped 4 bases and J dropped 6; count of bases not matched to a gene: 5. The V gene's germline CDR1 is SGHNT and CDR2 YYREEE (reference sequence). CDR3 length: 14 residues. The CDR3 here is CASSPASGVNIQYF. As DNA, the CDR3 is TGTGCCAGCAGCCCCGCTAGCGGGGTAAACATTCAGTACTTC.